The clone carrying this T cell receptor beta chain was observed a few times. Its antigen is not identified. This entry comes from a study of T cells in Graves' hyperthyroidism and ophthalmopathy. In the study overall: Upon initial diagnosis and before any treatment, peripheral blood was collected.

Patients were excluded because of uncontrolled infection, other autoimmune disease, pregnancy or lactation. Fresh peripheral blood, approximately 10 ml, was the source of the PBMCs. V shed 0 bases, J shed 2 bases, and the junction held 5 bases outside the gene matches. This CDR3 is 16 amino acids long. Germline values: CDR1 SGHAT, CDR2 FQNNGV. The source material, RNA transcripts, was used to amplify TCR beta CDR3 regions. The study used the HTBI primer set for a first-round RT-PCR of the TCR CDR3. TCRdb used MiXCR to reprocess the multiplex PCR reads, holding one entry per CDR3 protein. The sample records hundreds of thousands of distinct CDR3 sequences, more than 15% being singletons. Whole-study results and caveats: Ophthalmopathy was told apart from stable hyperthyroidism by a 13 V-J model.

This sequence originates from a woman aged 55-69 years with Graves' ophthalmopathy. Sequencing was carried out using blood. The chain joins TRBV11-2 to TRBJ2-7; 9 bases agree with TRBD1. This chain's CDR3 is CASSLDPGTGTYEQYF. Written as DNA, the CDR3 is TGTGCCAGCAGCTTAGATCCAGGGACAGGGACCTACGAGCAGTACTTC. Using reference TRBV11-2 and TRBJ2-7 for the parts outside the CDR3, the full variable domain is EAGVAQSPRYKIIEKRQSVAFWCNPISGHATLYWYQQILGQGPKLLIQFQNNGVVDDSQLPKDRFSAERLKGVDSTLKIQPAKLEDSAVYLCASSLDPGTGTYEQYFGPGTRLTVT.